This T cell receptor (beta chain) was retrieved from a study of identical twins. A universal primer site was created by template switching, with the cDNA bearing unique molecular identifiers. Using its own MiXCR run on the 5' RACE reads, TCRdb lists one record per CDR3 protein. The sample has 1.5 million to 2 million distinct CDR3 sequences, around 29% seen once. Healthy Caucasians, and only they, were the donors. V lost 7 bases, J lost 10 bases, and 17 bases lay in between. The CDR3 consists of 13 residues. The rearrangement joins TRBV12-3 or TRBV12-4 to TRBJ2-1, with a possible D match to TRBD1 (6 bases). The receptor comes from a newborn girl in good health. Specimen: cord blood. The CDR3 DNA reads as TGTGCCAGCACCCGAGACAGGCTGGACGAGCAGTTCTTC. Translation gives CASTRDRLDEQFF.